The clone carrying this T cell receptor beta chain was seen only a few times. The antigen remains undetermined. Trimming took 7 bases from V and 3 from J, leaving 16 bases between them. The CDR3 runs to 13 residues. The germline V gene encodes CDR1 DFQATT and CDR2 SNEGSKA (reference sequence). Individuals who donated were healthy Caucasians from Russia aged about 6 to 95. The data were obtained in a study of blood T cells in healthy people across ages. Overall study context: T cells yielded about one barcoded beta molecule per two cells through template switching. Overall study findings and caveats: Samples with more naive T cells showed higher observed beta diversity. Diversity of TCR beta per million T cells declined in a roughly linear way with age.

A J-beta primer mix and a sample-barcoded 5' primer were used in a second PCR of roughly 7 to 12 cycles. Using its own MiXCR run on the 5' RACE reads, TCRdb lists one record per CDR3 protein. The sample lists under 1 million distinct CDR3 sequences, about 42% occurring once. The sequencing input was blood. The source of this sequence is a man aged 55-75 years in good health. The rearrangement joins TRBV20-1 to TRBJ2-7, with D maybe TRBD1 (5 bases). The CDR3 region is CSGLGVNVYEQYF. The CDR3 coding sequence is TGCAGTGGTCTAGGGGTAAACGTCTACGAGCAGTACTTC.